The 30 T cell receptor beta chains listed next were all sequenced from one sample in a study of control samples from healthy donors and cancer patients. The data were produced by immunoSEQ multiplex PCR, yet TCRdb's version contains in-frame clones alone and is incomplete. The sample carries 95,000 to 100,000 clones, more than 75% recorded once. Source material: blood. Receptor source: a man between 60 and 70 years old in good health.

V and J are TRBV19 and TRBJ1-2; D not resolved. CDR1 is LNHDA and CDR2 is SQIVND in the germline V gene (reference sequence). This CDR3 contains 14 residues. V was trimmed by 1 base and J by 4 bases, leaving 10 bases between them. The CDR3 sequence is CASSIAPGSYGYTF. CDR3 nucleotides: TGTGCCAGTAGTATAGCACCGGGGAGCTATGGCTACACCTTC. The full variable domain, rest sourced from reference TRBV19 and TRBJ1-2, is DGGITQSPKYLFRKEGQNVTLSCEQNLNHDAMYWYRQDPGQGLRLIYYSQIVNDFQKGDIAEGYSVSREKKESFPLTVTSAQKNPTAFYLCASSIAPGSYGYTFGSGTRLTVV.

The chain is built from TRBV5-6 and TRBJ2-5, with 9 bases aligning to TRBD2. CDR1 is SGHDT and CDR2 is YYEEEE in the germline V gene. The length of the CDR3 is 16 residues. V was clipped by 0 bases and J by 4 bases; unmatched bases: 7. In DNA form, the CDR3 reads TGTGCCAGCAGCTTGGCGGTAGCGGGGGCCCGAGAGACCCAGTACTTC. Its translation is CASSLAVAGARETQYF.

This rearrangement joins TRBV27 to TRBJ2-3; TRBD2 matches at 13 bases. Trimming removed 5 bases from V and 3 bases from J; junction bases left unmatched: 8. The V gene's germline CDR1 is MNHEY and CDR2 SMNVEV (reference sequence). The CDR3 covers 17 residues. For the CDR3, the DNA is TGTGCCAGCAGTGACGGACTAGCGGGGGCCACAACAGATACGCAGTATTTT. It yields the protein CASSDGLAGATTDTQYF.

This chain links TRBV6-5 with TRBJ2-5; 11 bases are a match to TRBD1. CDR1 is MNHEY and CDR2 is SVGAGI in the germline V gene. Trimming cost V 6 bases and J 0 bases; bases outside gene matches: 3. The length of the CDR3 is 15 residues. In nucleotides, the CDR3 is TGTGCCAGCAGAGAGGGACAGGGGGACCAAGAGACCCAGTACTTC. It yields the protein CASREGQGDQETQYF.

This clone was observed a few times. The rearrangement links TRBV11-2 to TRBJ2-1, with D possibly TRBD2 on 5 matching bases. The V gene's germline CDR1 is SGHAT and CDR2 FQNNGV. The V end lost 1 base, the J end lost 0 bases, and 10 bases lay between the germline ends. The CDR3 sequence is 16 residues long. The CDR3 DNA reads as TGTGCCAGCAGCTTAGGAGGACTTGGCTCCTACAATGAGCAGTTCTTC. It specifies CASSLGGLGSYNEQFF. Filled out from reference TRBV11-2 and TRBJ2-1, the complete variable domain reads EAGVAQSPRYKIIEKRQSVAFWCNPISGHATLYWYQQILGQGPKLLIQFQNNGVVDDSQLPKDRFSAERLKGVDSTLKIQPAKLEDSAVYLCASSLGGLGSYNEQFFGPGTRLTVL.

The V and J genes are TRBV5-4 and TRBJ2-1; tentative D call: TRBD1 (6 bases). Germline CDR1 is SGHNT and CDR2 is YYREEE (reference sequence). This CDR3 region has 13 residues. V was trimmed by 4 bases and J by 12 bases, leaving 17 bases between them. The CDR3 here is CASSPWAGVGQFF. The CDR3 region has the DNA TGTGCCAGCAGCCCTTGGGCAGGGGTTGGGCAGTTCTTC. The complete variable domain, with remaining parts taken from reference TRBV5-4 and TRBJ2-1, reads ETGVTQSPTHLIKTRGQQVTLRCSSQSGHNTVSWYQQALGQGPQFIFQYYREEENGRGNFPPRFSGLQFPNYSSELNVNALELDDSALYLCASSPWAGVGQFFGPGTRLTVL.

The chain combines TRBV6-1 with TRBJ2-2, with 8 positions matching TRBD2. Germline CDR1 reads MNHNS; CDR2 reads SASEGT. This CDR3 comprises 17 residues. The V gene end was trimmed by 3 bases and the J gene end by 4 bases; junction bases not matched to a gene: 10. CDR3 sequence reads: CASSEDPSGGSTGELFF. CDR3 sequence (DNA): TGTGCCAGCAGTGAGGATCCCTCGGGGGGGAGCACCGGGGAGCTGTTTTTT.

The chain has TRBV11-3 and TRBJ2-7, with 9 nucleotides matching TRBD1. Germline CDR1 and CDR2: SGHNT and YENEEA. V lost 5 bases, J lost 5 bases, and 4 bases stayed unmatched. CDR3 length equals 13 residues. This CDR3 reads CASSGDRDDEQYF. DNA of the CDR3: TGTGCCAGCAGCGGGGACAGGGACGACGAGCAGTACTTC.

This sequence joins TRBV12-3 or TRBV12-4 and TRBJ2-7; TRBD1 matches 9 bases. Trimming took 4 bases from V and 5 from J; bases not matched to a gene: 3. The CDR3 length is 13 residues. Here the CDR3 reads CASSWTGADEQYF. CDR3 coding DNA: TGTGCCAGCAGTTGGACAGGGGCCGACGAGCAGTACTTC.

The chain couples TRBV5-1 to TRBJ1-1; 8 positions match TRBD1. The CDR3 spans 14 residues. With 5 bases clipped from V and 3 bases from J, the junction kept 6 bases outside the gene matches. Germline V gene lookup returns CDR1 SGHRS and CDR2 YFSETQ. CDR3 DNA: TGCGCCAGCAGGGAGGGACAGGAGGACACTGAAGCTTTCTTT. This gives the protein CASREGQEDTEAFF. The full variable domain, in which reference TRBV5-1 and TRBJ1-1 provide the parts outside the CDR3, is KAGVTQTPRYLIKTRGQQVTLSCSPISGHRSVSWYQQTPGQGLQFLFEYFSETQRNKGNFPGRFSGRQFSNSRSEMNVSTLELGDSALYLCASREGQEDTEAFFGQGTRLTVV.

The V call is TRBV30, the J call TRBJ2-1; 10 bases match TRBD1. The CDR3 is 14 residues long. With 2 bases clipped from V and 9 bases from J, the junction kept 7 bases outside the gene matches. CDR1 GTSNPN and CDR2 SVGIG come from the germline V gene (reference sequence). The CDR3 here is CAWSRGQGTGEQFF. The CDR3 DNA is TGTGCCTGGAGTCGGGGACAGGGGACTGGTGAGCAGTTCTTC.

The V gene is TRBV5-1, the J gene TRBJ1-1; tentatively, D is TRBD1 (5 bases). This CDR3 is built from 17 residues. CDR1 and CDR2 (germline): SGHRS, YFSETQ. V lost 4 bases to trimming and J lost 4 bases, with 23 bases between them. The CDR3 DNA sequence: TGCGCCAGCAGCCGCCAGCCCCCCGGGGACCGGTCCACTGAAGCTTTCTTT. As protein: CASSRQPPGDRSTEAFF.

V is TRBV2 and J is TRBJ2-5; 15 nucleotides line up with TRBD2. Trimming at V came to 4 bases and at J to 5 bases, leaving 5 bases not matched to a gene. The germline V gene encodes CDR1 SNHLY and CDR2 FYNNEI. The CDR3 is 16 residues long. The CDR3 DNA sequence: TGTGCCAGCAGTGGAGGACTAGCGGGGGGGCGGGAGACCCAGTACTTC. Translating it yields CASSGGLAGGRETQYF.

The chain is built from TRBV18 and TRBJ2-1; 13 nucleotides agree with TRBD2. The CDR3 has 18 amino acids. Germline V CDR1 and CDR2: KGHSH, LQKENI. V dropped 0 bases and J dropped 4; count of bases not matched to a gene: 6. CDR3 DNA sequence: TGTGCCAGCTCACCACCGGGGACTAGCGGGGAAATGTACAATGAGCAGTTCTTC. This sequence encodes CASSPPGTSGEMYNEQFF.

This chain joins TRBV11-2 and TRBJ2-1; maybe TRBD1 (5 bases). The V end was cut by 1 base, the J end by 4 bases, with 8 bases between. The CDR3 has 14 amino acids. Germline lookup yields CDR1 SGHAT and CDR2 FQNNGV. The CDR3 DNA is TGTGCCAGCAGCTTAGGGGGCGCGTACAATGAGCAGTTCTTC. This sequence encodes CASSLGGAYNEQFF.

The V call is TRBV5-8, the J call TRBJ2-7; 9 bases are shared with TRBD1. Germline CDR1 is SGHTS and CDR2 is YDEGEE. The CDR3 has 14 residues. The ends lost 4 bases at V and 2 bases at J; junction bases unmatched: 4. CDR3 loop: CASSRGQGTYEQYF. The CDR3 coding sequence is TGTGCCAGCAGCCGCGGACAGGGGACCTACGAGCAGTACTTC.

V and J are TRBV5-4 and TRBJ2-2; 10 bases align to TRBD2. Germline CDR1 reads SGHNT; CDR2 reads YYREEE (reference sequence). J gave up 5 bases and V 0 bases, and 4 bases lay outside the gene matches. The CDR3 runs to 16 residues. The DNA of the CDR3 is TGTGCCAGCAGCTTGGTTAGCGGGAGGACGACCGGGGAGCTGTTTTTT. Encoded protein: CASSLVSGRTTGELFF. Full variable domain (remainder filled in from reference TRBV5-4 and TRBJ2-2): ETGVTQSPTHLIKTRGQQVTLRCSSQSGHNTVSWYQQALGQGPQFIFQYYREEENGRGNFPPRFSGLQFPNYSSELNVNALELDDSALYLCASSLVSGRTTGELFFGEGSRLTVL.

This chain joins TRBV19 and TRBJ2-3; 7 bases are shared with TRBD1. V trimming: 7 bases; J trimming: 0 bases; junction bases outside the gene matches: 4. Germline lookup yields CDR1 LNHDA and CDR2 SQIVND (reference sequence). This CDR3 is built from 14 residues. CDR3: CASTSTGSTDTQYF. Here the CDR3 DNA reads TGTGCCAGTACCTCGACAGGGAGCACAGATACGCAGTATTTT.

This chain connects TRBV30 to TRBJ2-7, with 9 bases matching TRBD2. CDR3 length: 14 amino acids. The germline V gene encodes CDR1 GTSNPN and CDR2 SVGIG (reference sequence). V dropped 4 bases and J dropped 2; count of bases not matched to a gene: 6. The CDR3 protein is CAWIGRTSAYEQYF. The CDR3 DNA reads TGTGCCTGGATAGGGAGGACTAGCGCCTACGAGCAGTACTTC.

The genes are TRBV5-1 and TRBJ1-6, with a tentative D call TRBD1 (6 bases). Germline lookup yields CDR1 SGHRS and CDR2 YFSETQ. This CDR3 region has 16 residues. V lost 3 bases and J lost 5, with 15 bases in between. The DNA of the CDR3 is TGCGCCAGCAGCTCAACGACAGGTCAAAATAATTCACCCCTCCACTTT. Amino acid sequence: CASSSTTGQNNSPLHF.

The chain has TRBV2 and TRBJ1-4; no firm D call. The CDR3 covers 11 residues. Deletions cut 5 bases from V and 15 bases from J, with 13 bases between. Looked up from germline, CDR1 is SNHLY and CDR2 is FYNNEI. The CDR3, as DNA: TGTGCCAGCAGTCTTCTTGTCAGTTTGTTTTTT. Amino acids: CASSLLVSLFF.

The chain has TRBV7-9 and TRBJ2-3; D is possibly TRBD2 (5 bases). Germline CDR1 SEHNR, CDR2 FQNEAQ (reference sequence). The CDR3 has 14 residues. V was clipped by 5 bases and J by 5 bases, with 14 bases between them. The CDR3 sequence: CASSQRVGIDTQYF. The CDR3 nucleotides are TGTGCCAGCAGCCAGAGGGTAGGGATAGATACGCAGTATTTT.

The chain has TRBV5-6 and TRBJ2-2, with 7 bases identical to TRBD1. The J segment lost 4 bases and the V segment lost 0 bases, leaving 9 bases of the junction unmatched. This CDR3 is built from 17 residues. Germline CDR1 reads SGHDT; CDR2 reads YYEEEE. The CDR3 spells CASSLDRGAYSTGELFF. Here the CDR3 DNA reads TGTGCCAGCAGCTTGGACAGGGGCGCCTATAGCACCGGGGAGCTGTTTTTT.

The chain has TRBV9 and TRBJ2-1; 7 bases agree with TRBD2. Looked up from germline, CDR1 is SGDLS and CDR2 is YYNGEE. V lost 0 bases and J lost 9; bases outside the gene matches: 9. CDR3 size: 15 residues. The CDR3 nucleotides read TGTGCCAGCAGCGTAGGAACTAGCGCCGCCGGTGAGCAGTTCTTC. Translating it yields CASSVGTSAAGEQFF.

This rearrangement joins TRBV5-4 to TRBJ1-1; no clear D. Germline-derived CDR1 and CDR2 are SGHNT and YYREEE (reference sequence). Trimming left V 1 base short and J 2 bases short, with 6 bases between. The CDR3 consists of 13 residues. The CDR3 protein is CASSLPPNTEAFF. CDR3 DNA: TGTGCCAGCAGCTTGCCACCAAACACTGAAGCTTTCTTT.

V and J are TRBV20-1 and TRBJ2-3; 10 bases fit TRBD2. V lost 3 bases, J lost 2 bases, and 26 bases stayed unmatched. Germline CDR1 reads DFQATT; CDR2 reads SNEGSKA (reference sequence). This CDR3 region has 22 residues. The CDR3 sequence is CSASFDLAGVLGAHGITDTQYF. Here the CDR3 DNA reads TGCAGTGCTAGTTTTGACCTAGCGGGAGTTTTAGGGGCCCACGGAATCACAGATACGCAGTATTTT.

This chain connects TRBV5-1 to TRBJ1-4, with 9 nucleotides matching TRBD1. This CDR3 spans 14 amino acids. Germline assignment: CDR1 SGHRS and CDR2 YFSETQ. The junction had 4 bases not matched to a gene; V was cut back by 2 bases and J by 8 bases. The CDR3 loop reads CASSFSDRGEKLFF. The CDR3 DNA reads TGCGCCAGCAGCTTCTCGGACAGGGGCGAAAAACTGTTTTTT.

The chain carries TRBV6-5 and TRBJ1-1, with 7 bases that match TRBD1. The CDR3 totals 14 residues. Germline assignment: CDR1 MNHEY and CDR2 SVGAGI. Losses at the gene ends were 6 bases for V and 6 bases for J; bases not matched to a gene: 10. CDR3 region: CASSWTGGYAEAFF. As DNA, the CDR3 is TGTGCCAGCAGCTGGACAGGCGGCTACGCTGAAGCTTTCTTT.

This sequence joins TRBV7-9 and TRBJ2-2; D is unclear. Trimming removed 4 bases at V and 5 bases at J, with 26 bases between. The germline V gene encodes CDR1 SEHNR and CDR2 FQNEAQ (reference sequence). The CDR3 is made up of 19 amino acids. The CDR3 loop reads CASSWLRGRGIFGTGELFF. The CDR3 nucleotides are TGTGCCAGCAGCTGGTTGAGAGGACGAGGTATATTCGGGACCGGGGAGCTGTTTTTT.

The rearrangement joins TRBV5-6 to TRBJ2-5; 8 nucleotides match TRBD1. This CDR3 is 15 amino acids long. Germline assignment: CDR1 SGHDT and CDR2 YYEEEE. V shed 0 bases, J shed 5 bases, and the junction held 6 bases outside the gene matches. CDR3 coding DNA: TGTGCCAGCAGCTTGGGATCAGGGGGCGAGGAGACCCAGTACTTC. Protein sequence: CASSLGSGGEETQYF.